Shown below are 19 T cell receptor beta chains from a single sample sequenced in a study of shared clonotypes between healthy human individuals. Clones were sequenced by immunoSEQ multiplex PCR, and TCRdb holds only the in-frame ones, with some missing. Found here are 1,500,000 or so clones, more than 95% of them singletons; the top ten hold over 1%. Input material: naive CD4+ T cells sorted from blood. Regarding subset: CD45RA+ positively selected. The receptors were sampled from a man younger than 45 in good health.

V usage is TRBV28 and J usage is TRBJ2-5, with D hard to call. Germline CDR1 reads MDHEN; CDR2 reads SYDVKM. The CDR3 consists of 13 residues. V lost 3 bases to trimming and J lost 0 bases, with 5 bases between them. CDR3 coding DNA: TGTGCCAGCAGTTTCCGGGACCAAGAGACCCAGTACTTC. This gives the protein CASSFRDQETQYF.

This sequence joins TRBV9 and TRBJ2-1; D might be TRBD1 or TRBD2, each matching 5 bases. Germline values: CDR1 SGDLS, CDR2 YYNGEE. Deletions cut 0 bases from V and 0 bases from J, with 10 bases between. The CDR3 is 16 residues long. The CDR3 protein is CASSVDKGSSYNEQFF. CDR3 DNA: TGTGCCAGCAGCGTAGACAAGGGGAGCTCCTACAATGAGCAGTTCTTC.

J is TRBJ2-1 and V is TRBV28, with a weak D call TRBD2 (5 bases). The V end lost 2 bases, the J end lost 8 bases, and 16 bases lay between the germline ends. The CDR3 has 15 residues. Per germline, CDR1 MDHEN and CDR2 SYDVKM. The CDR3 DNA reads as TGTGCCAGCAGTTTACCAGCGGCCCTTGGGGATGAGCAGTTCTTC. Protein: CASSLPAALGDEQFF.

This sequence joins TRBV18 and TRBJ2-6; D is tentatively TRBD1 or TRBD2 (5 bases each). Between the trimmed V and J ends, which lost 4 bases and 0 bases, there was a span of 16 bases. Germline V gene lookup returns CDR1 KGHSH and CDR2 LQKENI. This CDR3 comprises 18 residues. The CDR3 DNA follows: TGTGCCAGCTCACGGAACGAGGGGATGGGCTCTGGGGCCAACGTCCTGACTTTC. It specifies CASSRNEGMGSGANVLTF.

The chain joins TRBV30 to TRBJ1-1; possibly TRBD1 for D (6 bases). The CDR3 is made up of 14 amino acids. Germline CDR1 reads GTSNPN; CDR2 reads SVGIG (reference sequence). V dropped 0 bases and J dropped 7 bases, with 15 bases sitting between them. The CDR3 protein is CAWSVYRGGGEAFF. The DNA for the CDR3 is TGTGCCTGGAGTGTTTATAGGGGGGGCGGTGAAGCTTTCTTT.

This clone was seen a single time. The CDR3 bases are TGCAGCGTTCGAAGGGGGCTGGACCAGTACTTC. Its translation: CSVRRGLDQYF. V usage is TRBV29-1 and J usage is TRBJ2-7; 7 bases are shared with TRBD1. J lost 10 bases, V lost 5 bases, and 8 bases had no gene match. Germline assignment: CDR1 SQVTM and CDR2 ANQGSEA. The CDR3 sequence is 11 residues long.

The chain uses TRBV18 and TRBJ2-1; 8 nucleotides agree with TRBD2. V was clipped by 6 bases and J by 2 bases; unmatched bases: 6. The CDR3 totals 15 residues. Germline V gives CDR1 KGHSH, CDR2 LQKENI. DNA for the CDR3: TGTGCCAGCTCCTTCCCAGCGGGAGCCTACAATGAGCAGTTCTTC. Translating it yields CASSFPAGAYNEQFF.

The chain carries TRBV4-3 and TRBJ1-1; D unclear. The ends were cut back, 2 bases at V and 8 bases at J, with 15 bases in the middle. CDR1 is LGHNA, CDR2 YSLEER, per germline. The CDR3 loop spans 14 amino acids. CDR3 in amino acids: CASSQSGWQSEAFF. The DNA of the CDR3 is TGCGCCAGCAGCCAAAGTGGTTGGCAGTCGGAAGCTTTCTTT.

The J gene is TRBJ2-7, the V gene TRBV11-2; D is possibly TRBD1 (7 bases). Germline V gives CDR1 SGHAT, CDR2 FQNNGV. The CDR3 is made up of 16 amino acids. The V end lost 5 bases, the J end lost 6 bases, and 23 bases lay between the germline ends. The chain's CDR3 is CASSPSGVGGAFEQYF. The CDR3 coding sequence is TGTGCCAGCAGCCCCTCGGGGGTAGGGGGCGCATTCGAGCAGTACTTC.

The V and J genes are TRBV5-1 and TRBJ2-1; no clear D gene. The CDR3 length is 13 residues. Trimming took 5 bases from V and 9 from J, leaving 15 bases between them. Per germline, CDR1 SGHRS and CDR2 YFSETQ. The chain's CDR3 is CASRIEPAAEQFF. The DNA for the CDR3 is TGCGCCAGCAGAATCGAACCAGCCGCTGAGCAGTTCTTC.

CDR3 amino acids: CASSQQLRNEKLFF. CDR3 DNA: TGTGCCAGCAGTCAACAGCTGAGGAATGAAAAACTGTTTTTT. The chain uses TRBV6-6 and TRBJ1-4; D remains unclear. Deletions cut 5 bases from V and 5 bases from J, with 12 bases between. The CDR3 has 14 amino acids. The V gene's germline CDR1 is MNHNY and CDR2 SVGAGI (reference sequence).

The V call is TRBV6-4, the J call TRBJ2-1; TRBD2 agrees at 9 bases. Germline V gives CDR1 MRHNA, CDR2 SNTAGT. The junction had 5 bases not matched to a gene; V was cut back by 3 bases and J by 11 bases. The CDR3 totals 13 residues. The CDR3 reads CASSERREGKQFF. The CDR3 DNA sequence: TGTGCCAGCAGTGAACGGCGGGAGGGCAAGCAGTTCTTC.

The chain carries TRBV6-5 and TRBJ1-2; no firm D call. Germline CDR1 and CDR2: MNHEY and SVGAGI. Trimming removed 8 bases from V and 1 base from J, with 11 bases in between. The CDR3 spans 13 residues. The CDR3 region has the DNA TGTGCCAGCGGGCGAATGATTAACTATGGCTACACCTTC. Protein product: CASGRMINYGYTF.

This rearrangement joins TRBV7-2 to TRBJ2-2; TRBD2 aligns across 7 bases. There are 18 residues in the CDR3. Germline V gives CDR1 SGHTA, CDR2 FQGNSA. V shed 2 bases and J 5 bases; nucleotides not matched to a gene: 14. The DNA of the CDR3 is TGTGCCAGCAGCTTACTAAGGTTGGCGGGAGTAGGTACCGGGGAGCTGTTTTTT. This codes for CASSLLRLAGVGTGELFF.

The V call is TRBV13, the J call TRBJ2-2; TRBD1 aligns across 9 bases. The CDR3 is made up of 16 amino acids. After removal of 10 bases from V and 3 bases from J, the junction contained 12 bases not matched to a gene. Germline-derived CDR1 and CDR2 are PRHDT and FYEKMQ (reference sequence). CDR3 amino acids: CATTTGTGLDTGELFF. Written as DNA, the CDR3 is TGTGCCACCACCACCGGGACAGGGCTCGACACCGGGGAGCTGTTTTTT.

The genes are TRBV19 and TRBJ1-1; TRBD1 agrees at 7 bases. Germline V CDR1 and CDR2: LNHDA, SQIVND (reference sequence). The CDR3 has 14 residues. With 6 bases clipped from V and 5 bases from J, the junction kept 9 bases outside the gene matches. This CDR3 reads CASRQTGVRTEAFF. Written as DNA, the CDR3 is TGTGCCAGTAGGCAAACAGGGGTACGGACTGAAGCTTTCTTT. Full variable domain (missing parts from reference TRBV19 and TRBJ1-1): DGGITQSPKYLFRKEGQNVTLSCEQNLNHDAMYWYRQDPGQGLRLIYYSQIVNDFQKGDIAEGYSVSREKKESFPLTVTSAQKNPTAFYLCASRQTGVRTEAFFGQGTRLTVV.

The V call is TRBV28, the J call TRBJ2-2; TRBD1 agrees at 9 bases. CDR3 length: 17 amino acids. Per the germline V gene, CDR1 is MDHEN and CDR2 is SYDVKM. With 3 bases clipped from V and 2 bases from J, the junction kept 7 bases outside the gene matches. For the CDR3, the DNA is TGTGCCAGCAGTTTTCCCCGGGACAGGGTAAACACCGGGGAGCTGTTTTTT. It specifies CASSFPRDRVNTGELFF.

This sequence joins TRBV2 and TRBJ1-1; perhaps TRBD1 as D (6 bases). Germline V gene lookup returns CDR1 SNHLY and CDR2 FYNNEI. V was pared by 3 bases and J by 4 bases, with 12 bases between. The CDR3 loop spans 14 amino acids. The chain's CDR3 is CASSEKGGGTEAFF. CDR3 nucleotides: TGTGCCAGCAGTGAGAAAGGGGGGGGCACTGAAGCTTTCTTT.

J is TRBJ1-1 and V is TRBV2; D is perhaps TRBD1 (6 bases). There are 15 residues in the CDR3. Per the germline V gene, CDR1 is SNHLY and CDR2 is FYNNEI. Trimming removed 4 bases from V and 2 bases from J, with 14 bases in between. Here the CDR3 DNA reads TGTGCCAGCAGTGTCGTCGGACAGAGAAACACTGAAGCTTTCTTT. This gives the protein CASSVVGQRNTEAFF.